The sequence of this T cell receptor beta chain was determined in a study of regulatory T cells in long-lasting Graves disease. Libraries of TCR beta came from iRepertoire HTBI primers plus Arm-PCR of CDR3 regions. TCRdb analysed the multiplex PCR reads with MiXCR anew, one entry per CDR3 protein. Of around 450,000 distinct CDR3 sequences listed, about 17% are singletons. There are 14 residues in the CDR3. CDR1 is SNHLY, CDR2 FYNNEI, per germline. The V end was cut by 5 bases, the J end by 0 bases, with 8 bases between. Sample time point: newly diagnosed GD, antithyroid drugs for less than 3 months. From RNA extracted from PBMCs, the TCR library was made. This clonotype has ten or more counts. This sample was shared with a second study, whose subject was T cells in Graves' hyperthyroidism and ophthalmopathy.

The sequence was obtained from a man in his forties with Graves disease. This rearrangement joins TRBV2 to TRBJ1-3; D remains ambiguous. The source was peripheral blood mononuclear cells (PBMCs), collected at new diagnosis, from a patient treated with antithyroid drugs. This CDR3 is CASSTPRSGNTIYF. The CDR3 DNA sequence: TGTGCCAGCAGTACCCCCCGCTCTGGAAACACCATATATTTT.